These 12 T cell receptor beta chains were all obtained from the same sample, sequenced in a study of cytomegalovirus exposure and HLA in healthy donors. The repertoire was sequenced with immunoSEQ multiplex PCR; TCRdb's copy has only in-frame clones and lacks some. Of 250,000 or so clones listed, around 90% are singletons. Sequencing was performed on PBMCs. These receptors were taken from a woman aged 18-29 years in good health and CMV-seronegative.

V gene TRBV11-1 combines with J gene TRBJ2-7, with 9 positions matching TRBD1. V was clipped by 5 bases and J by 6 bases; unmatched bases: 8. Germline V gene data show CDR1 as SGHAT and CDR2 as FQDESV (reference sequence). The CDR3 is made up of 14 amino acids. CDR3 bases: TGTGCCAGCAGCCCAGCCGACAGGGGGGGCGAGCAGTACGTC. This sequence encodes CASSPADRGGEQYV.

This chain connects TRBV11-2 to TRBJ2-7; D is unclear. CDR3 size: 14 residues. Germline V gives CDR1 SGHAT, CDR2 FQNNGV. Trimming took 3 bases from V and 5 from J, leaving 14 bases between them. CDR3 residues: CASSFSSRGHEQYF. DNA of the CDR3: TGTGCCAGCAGCTTTTCATCTAGAGGCCACGAGCAGTACTTC. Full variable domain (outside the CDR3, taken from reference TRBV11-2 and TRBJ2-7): EAGVAQSPRYKIIEKRQSVAFWCNPISGHATLYWYQQILGQGPKLLIQFQNNGVVDDSQLPKDRFSAERLKGVDSTLKIQPAKLEDSAVYLCASSFSSRGHEQYFGPGTRLTVT.

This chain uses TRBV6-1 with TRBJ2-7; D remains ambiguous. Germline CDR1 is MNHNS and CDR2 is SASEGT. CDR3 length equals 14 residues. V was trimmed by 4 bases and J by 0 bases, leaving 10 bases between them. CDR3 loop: CASSAQTPSYEQYV. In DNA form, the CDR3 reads TGTGCCAGCAGTGCCCAGACACCCTCCTACGAGCAGTACGTC.

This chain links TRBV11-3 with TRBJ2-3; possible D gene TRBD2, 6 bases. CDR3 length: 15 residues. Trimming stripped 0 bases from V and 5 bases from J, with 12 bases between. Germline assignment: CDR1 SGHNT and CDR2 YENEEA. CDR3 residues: CASSLEGGRGDTQYF. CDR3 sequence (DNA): TGTGCCAGCAGCTTAGAGGGGGGTCGGGGAGATACGCAGTATTTT.

CDR3 sequence reads: CAISPAGGENYGYTF. In DNA form, the CDR3 reads TGTGCCATCAGTCCGGCGGGGGGGGAAAACTATGGCTACACCTTC. The genes are TRBV10-3 and TRBJ1-2, with TRBD1 as a possible D gene (5 bases). The CDR3 runs 15 residues. V lost 5 bases and J 2 bases, leaving 15 bases between the germline ends. Germline CDR1 ENHRY, CDR2 SYGVKD.

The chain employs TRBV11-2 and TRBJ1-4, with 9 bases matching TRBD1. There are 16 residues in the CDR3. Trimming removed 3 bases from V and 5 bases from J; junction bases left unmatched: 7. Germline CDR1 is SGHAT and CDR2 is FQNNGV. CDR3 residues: CASSLDRGPGNEKLFF. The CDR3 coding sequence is TGTGCCAGCAGCTTGGACAGGGGCCCCGGGAATGAAAAACTGTTTTTT.

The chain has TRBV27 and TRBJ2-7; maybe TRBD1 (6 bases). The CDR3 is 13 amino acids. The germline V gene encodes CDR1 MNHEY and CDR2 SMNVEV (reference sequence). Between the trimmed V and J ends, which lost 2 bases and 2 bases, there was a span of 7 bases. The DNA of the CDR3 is TGTGCCAGCAGTTTAGGGGGCCCCTACGAGCAGTACTTC. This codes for CASSLGGPYEQYF.

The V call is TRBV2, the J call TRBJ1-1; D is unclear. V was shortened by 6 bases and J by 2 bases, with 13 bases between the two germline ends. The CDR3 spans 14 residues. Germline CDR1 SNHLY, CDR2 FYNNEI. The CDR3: CASRSQTTNTEAFF. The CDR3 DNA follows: TGTGCCAGCAGATCGCAGACAACCAACACTGAAGCTTTCTTT.

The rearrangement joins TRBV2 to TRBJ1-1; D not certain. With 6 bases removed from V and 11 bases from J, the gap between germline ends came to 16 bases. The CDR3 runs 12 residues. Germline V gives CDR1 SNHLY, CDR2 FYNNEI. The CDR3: CASRRRETAAFF. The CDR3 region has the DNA TGTGCCAGCAGAAGAAGGGAGACTGCGGCTTTCTTT.

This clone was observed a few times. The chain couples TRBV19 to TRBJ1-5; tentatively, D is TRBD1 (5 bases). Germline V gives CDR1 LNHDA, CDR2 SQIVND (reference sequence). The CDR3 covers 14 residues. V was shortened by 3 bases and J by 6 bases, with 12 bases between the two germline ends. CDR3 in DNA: TGTGCCAGTAGTATCTCCAGGGAATCTCAGCCCCAGCATTTT. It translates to CASSISRESQPQHF.

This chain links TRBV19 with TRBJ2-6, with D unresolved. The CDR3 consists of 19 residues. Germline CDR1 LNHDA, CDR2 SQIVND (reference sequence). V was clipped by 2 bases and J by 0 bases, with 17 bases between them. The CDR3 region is CASSILGSATHSGANVLTF. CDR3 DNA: TGTGCCAGTAGTATATTGGGCAGTGCAACCCACTCTGGGGCCAACGTCCTGACTTTC.

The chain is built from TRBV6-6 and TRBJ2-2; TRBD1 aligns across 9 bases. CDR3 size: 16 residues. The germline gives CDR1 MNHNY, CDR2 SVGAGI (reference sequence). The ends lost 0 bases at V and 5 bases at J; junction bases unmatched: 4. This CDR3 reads CASSYSTGGNTGELFF. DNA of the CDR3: TGTGCCAGCAGTTACTCGACAGGGGGTAATACCGGGGAGCTGTTTTTT.